In its sample, the clone carrying this TCR beta chain was seen many times. What it binds is not known. The data stem from a study of T-cell reconstitution after alpha-beta-depleted transplantation in children. Regarding the study as a whole: Among T cells one year after transplant, newly produced cells accounted for most counts and diversity. Surviving recipient T cells and intrathymic progenitors accounted for some patients' high TCRbeta diversity at day 60.

J gave up 4 bases and V 1 base, and 4 bases lay outside the gene matches. Germline V gene lookup returns CDR1 SGHRS and CDR2 YFSETQ. The CDR3 covers 15 residues. During its preparation, the TCRbeta library received unique molecular identifiers. A single record per CDR3 protein comes from TCRdb applying MiXCR to the PCR reads. The table lists approximately 630,000 distinct CDR3 sequences, under 15% of them singletons. The TCR comes from a girl aged 2-15 years with congenital amegakaryocytic thrombocytopenia, due to receive a stem cell transplant. This sample comprised PBMCs, obtained before TCRalphabeta/CD19-depleted stem cell transplant. The chain joins TRBV5-1 to TRBJ2-3, with TRBD2 matching 9 bases. As DNA, the CDR3 is TGCGCCAGCAGCTTGTACGGACTAGCGTCAGATACGCAGTATTTT. Protein: CASSLYGLASDTQYF.